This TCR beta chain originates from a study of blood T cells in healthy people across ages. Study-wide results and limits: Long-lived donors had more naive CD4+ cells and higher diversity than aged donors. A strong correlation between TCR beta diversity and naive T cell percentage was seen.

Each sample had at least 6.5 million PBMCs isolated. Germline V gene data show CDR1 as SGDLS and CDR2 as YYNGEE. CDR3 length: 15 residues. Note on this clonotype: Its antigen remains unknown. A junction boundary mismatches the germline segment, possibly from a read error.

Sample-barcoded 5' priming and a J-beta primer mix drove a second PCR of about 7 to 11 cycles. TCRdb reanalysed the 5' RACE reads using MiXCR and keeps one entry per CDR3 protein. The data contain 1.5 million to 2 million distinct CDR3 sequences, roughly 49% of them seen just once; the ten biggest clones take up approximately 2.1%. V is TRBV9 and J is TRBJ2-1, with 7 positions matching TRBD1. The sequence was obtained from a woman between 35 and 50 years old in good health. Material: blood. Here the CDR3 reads CACSVEGASYNEQFF. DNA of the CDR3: TGTGCCTGCAGCGTAGAGGGGGCATCCTACAATGAGCAGTTCTTC.